This TCR beta chain was identified during a study of T cells in Graves' hyperthyroidism and ophthalmopathy. This clonotype was recorded only once. What it binds is not known. Findings and limits, study-wide: Peripheral blood also featured most of the thyroid clonotypes expanded above 0.001.

RNA transcripts gave rise to amplified TCR beta CDR3 regions. The HTBI primer set served for first-round RT-PCR of the TCR CDR3. MiXCR, run by TCRdb on the multiplex PCR reads, gives a single entry per CDR3 protein. In the table there are hundreds of thousands of distinct CDR3 sequences, roughly a third of which are singletons. The germline CDR1 and CDR2 sequences are DFQATT and SNEGSKA (reference sequence). The ends lost 6 bases at V and 2 bases at J; junction bases unmatched: 5. The CDR3 is 13 amino acids. The chain uses TRBV20-1 and TRBJ2-7, with 9 bases lining up with TRBD1. Sequencing input: blood. The TCR comes from a woman aged 40 to 49 with Graves' hyperthyroidism. The CDR3 is CSAGTGTPYEQYF. Here the CDR3 DNA reads TGCAGTGCCGGGACAGGGACGCCCTACGAGCAGTACTTC.